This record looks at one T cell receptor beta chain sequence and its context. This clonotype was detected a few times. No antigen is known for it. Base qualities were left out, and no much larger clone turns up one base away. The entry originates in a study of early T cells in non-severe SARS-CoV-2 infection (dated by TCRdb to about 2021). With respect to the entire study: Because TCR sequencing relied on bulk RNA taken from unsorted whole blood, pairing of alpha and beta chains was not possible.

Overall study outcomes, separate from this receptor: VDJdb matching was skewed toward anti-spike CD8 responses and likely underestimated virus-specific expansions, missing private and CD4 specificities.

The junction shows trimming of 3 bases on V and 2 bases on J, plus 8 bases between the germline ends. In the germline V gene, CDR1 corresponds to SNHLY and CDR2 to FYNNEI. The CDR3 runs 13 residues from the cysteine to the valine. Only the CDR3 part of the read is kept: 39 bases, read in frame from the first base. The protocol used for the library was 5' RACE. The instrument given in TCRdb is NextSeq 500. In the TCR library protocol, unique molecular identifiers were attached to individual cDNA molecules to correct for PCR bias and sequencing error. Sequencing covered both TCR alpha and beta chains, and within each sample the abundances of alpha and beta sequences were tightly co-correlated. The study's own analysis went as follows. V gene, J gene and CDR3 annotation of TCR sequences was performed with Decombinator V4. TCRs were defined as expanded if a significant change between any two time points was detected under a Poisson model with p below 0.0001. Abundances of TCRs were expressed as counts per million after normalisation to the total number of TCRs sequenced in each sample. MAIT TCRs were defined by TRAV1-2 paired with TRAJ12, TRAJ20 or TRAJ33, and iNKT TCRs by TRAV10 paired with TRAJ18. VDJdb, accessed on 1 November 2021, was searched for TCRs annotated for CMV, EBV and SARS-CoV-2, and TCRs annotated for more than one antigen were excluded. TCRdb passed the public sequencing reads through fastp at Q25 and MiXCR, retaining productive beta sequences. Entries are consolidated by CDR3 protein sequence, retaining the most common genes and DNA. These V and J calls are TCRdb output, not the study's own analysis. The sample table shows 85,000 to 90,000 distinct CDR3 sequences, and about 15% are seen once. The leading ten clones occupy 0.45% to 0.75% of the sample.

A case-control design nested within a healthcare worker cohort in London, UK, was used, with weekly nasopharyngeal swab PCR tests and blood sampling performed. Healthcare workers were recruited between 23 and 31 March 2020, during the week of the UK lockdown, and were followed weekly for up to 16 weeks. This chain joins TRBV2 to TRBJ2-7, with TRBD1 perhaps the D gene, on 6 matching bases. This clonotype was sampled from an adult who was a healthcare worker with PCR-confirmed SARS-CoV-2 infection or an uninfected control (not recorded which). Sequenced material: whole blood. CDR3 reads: CASSEQGTYEQYV. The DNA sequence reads TGTGCCAGCAGTGAGCAGGGGACCTACGAGCAGTACGTC.